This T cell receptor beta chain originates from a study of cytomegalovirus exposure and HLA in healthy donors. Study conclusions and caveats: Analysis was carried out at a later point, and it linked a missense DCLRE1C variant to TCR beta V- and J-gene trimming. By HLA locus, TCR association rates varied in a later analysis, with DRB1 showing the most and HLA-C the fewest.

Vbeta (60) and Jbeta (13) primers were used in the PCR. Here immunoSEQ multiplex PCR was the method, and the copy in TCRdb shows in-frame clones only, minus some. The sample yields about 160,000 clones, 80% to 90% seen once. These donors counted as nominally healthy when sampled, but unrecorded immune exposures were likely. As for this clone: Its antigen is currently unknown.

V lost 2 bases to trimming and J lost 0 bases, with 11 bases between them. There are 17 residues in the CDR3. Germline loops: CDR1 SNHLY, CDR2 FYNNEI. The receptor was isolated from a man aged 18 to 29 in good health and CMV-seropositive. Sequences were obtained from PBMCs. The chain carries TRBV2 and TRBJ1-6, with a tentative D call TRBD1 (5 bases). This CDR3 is CASSEFGASSYNSPLHF. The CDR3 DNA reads TGTGCCAGCAGTGAATTTGGGGCGAGCTCCTATAATTCACCCCTCCACTTT.